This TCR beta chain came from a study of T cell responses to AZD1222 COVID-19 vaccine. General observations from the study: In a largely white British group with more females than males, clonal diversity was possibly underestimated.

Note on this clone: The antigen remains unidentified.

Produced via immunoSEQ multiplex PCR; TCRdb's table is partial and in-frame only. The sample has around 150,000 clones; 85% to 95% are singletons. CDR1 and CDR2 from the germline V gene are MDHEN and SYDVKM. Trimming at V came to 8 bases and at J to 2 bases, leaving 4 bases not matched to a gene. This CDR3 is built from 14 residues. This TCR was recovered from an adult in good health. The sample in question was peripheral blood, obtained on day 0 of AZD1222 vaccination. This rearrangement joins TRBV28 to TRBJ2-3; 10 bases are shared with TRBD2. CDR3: CASGLAEFTDTQYF. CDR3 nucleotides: TGTGCCAGCGGACTAGCGGAGTTCACAGATACGCAGTATTTT.